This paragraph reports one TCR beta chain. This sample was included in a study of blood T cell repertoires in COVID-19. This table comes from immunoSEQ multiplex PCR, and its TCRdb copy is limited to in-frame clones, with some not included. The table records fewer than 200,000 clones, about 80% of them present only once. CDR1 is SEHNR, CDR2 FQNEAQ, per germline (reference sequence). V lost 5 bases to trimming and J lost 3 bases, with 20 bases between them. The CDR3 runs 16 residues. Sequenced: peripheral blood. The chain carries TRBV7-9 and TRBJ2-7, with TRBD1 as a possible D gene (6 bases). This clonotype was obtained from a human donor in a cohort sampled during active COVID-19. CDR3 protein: CASSEQGYGRGYEQYF. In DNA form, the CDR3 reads TGTGCCAGCAGCGAACAGGGCTACGGAAGGGGCTACGAGCAGTACTTC. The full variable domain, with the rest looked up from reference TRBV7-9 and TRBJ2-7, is DTGVSQNPRHKITKRGQNVTFRCDPISEHNRLYWYRQTLGQGPEFLTYFQNEAQLEKSRLLSDRFSAERPKGSFSTLEIQRTEQGDSAMYLCASSEQGYGRGYEQYFGPGTRLTVT.